This is a list of T cell receptor beta chains from one sample in a study of human T cells and chemical hapten exposure. TCRdb used MiXCR to reprocess the 5' RACE reads, holding one entry per CDR3 protein. This sample has 130,000 or so distinct CDR3 sequences; over 3.5% occur once, and the top ten carry over 1.2%. Source of these receptors: a female donor in good health. CDR3s include the opening cysteine and the closing phenylalanine or tryptophan.

CDR3 length	V gene	J gene	CDR3 protein
12	TRBV19	TRBJ1-2	CASSIRSYGYTF
15	TRBV2	TRBJ1-5	CASSREVDSNQPQHF
13	TRBV6-1	TRBJ1-1	CASSRGLYTEAFF
13	TRBV20-1	TRBJ2-5	CSARDSGQETQYF
17	TRBV3-1	TRBJ2-4	CASSQDQGPIAKNIQYF
14	TRBV6-2/TRBV6-3	TRBJ2-2	CASRQGARTGELFF
13	TRBV20-1	TRBJ2-7	CSAPRAGLYEQYF
17	TRBV6-6	TRBJ2-1	CASSYSARQGPRDEQFF
14	TRBV6-1	TRBJ1-5	CASSEYASNQPQHF
15	TRBV3-1	TRBJ2-3	CASSPKALARDTQYF
18	TRBV2	TRBJ2-5	CASTFLTSGEDYQETQYF
12	TRBV20-1	TRBJ2-3	CSARLGADTQYF
14	TRBV10-3	TRBJ2-5	CAIGRLTGEETQYF
12	TRBV28	TRBJ1-4	CASSDIDEKLFF
11	TRBV6-2/TRBV6-3	TRBJ1-1	CASRDRGRTFF
14	TRBV10-3	TRBJ2-3	CAISDTSGTDTQYF
11	TRBV20-1	TRBJ2-3	CSARGPDTQYF
11	TRBV6-2/TRBV6-3	TRBJ1-1	CASQRSGEAFF
20	TRBV7-9	TRBJ2-3	CASSSHRDRAGDGGTDTQYF
15	TRBV6-5	TRBJ1-1	CASSYFNQGNTEAFF
13	TRBV20-1	TRBJ1-2	CSAVLTGNYGYTF
15	TRBV11-3	TRBJ2-1	CASSSGKGASNEQFF
14	TRBV6-6	TRBJ2-3	CASLMDRGTDTQYF
15	TRBV27	TRBJ2-1	CATHAGTSSYNEQFF
17	TRBV4-2	TRBJ2-4	CASSQVAGLVTKNIQYF
16	TRBV4-3	TRBJ1-6	CASSQEGFEGASPLHF
13	TRBV7-2	TRBJ1-1	CASSYQRNTEAFF
17	TRBV7-3	TRBJ2-2	CASSLAGGYLNTGELFF
13	TRBV20-1	TRBJ2-1	CSATRSVGDEQFF
14	TRBV5-4	TRBJ2-2	CASSLGDSPGELFF
15	TRBV29-1	TRBJ2-2	CSVHRDRGGTGELFF
16	TRBV12-3/TRBV12-4	TRBJ1-3	CASTPSGDSSGNTIYF
12	TRBV10-3	TRBJ2-3	CAISDGTDTQYF
14	TRBV2	TRBJ1-1	CASNSQGGYTEAFF
19	TRBV12-5	TRBJ2-3	CASGLVFLAGGLGTDTQYF
14	TRBV11-2	TRBJ2-7	CASSLGSGSSEQYF
20	TRBV7-3	TRBJ2-3	CASSLTSASGGAFRVDTQYF
15	TRBV10-3	TRBJ1-2	CAISVVEDGNYGYTF
12	TRBV6-2/TRBV6-3	TRBJ2-1	CASSLTGTEQFF
15	TRBV5-1	TRBJ1-3	CASSLDGYSGNTIYF
17	TRBV6-5	TRBJ1-2	CASRRGQDRGLNYGYTF
17	TRBV6-5	TRBJ2-6	CASSKRGRSSGANVLTF